This paragraph covers one TCR beta chain sequence. Its antigen has not been determined. Per-base qualities were not stored, and no clone one base away is much larger. Participants in the prospective study were enrolled through a virtual design, were aged roughly 18 to 100 years, and lived in about two dozen United States geographic areas. Cohort assignment in the prospective study relied on participant-reported clinical history from a screening survey and a study questionnaire. For ImmuneRACE Cohort 3, a participant was defined as recovered based on two consecutive negative NP/OP PCR tests, clearance by a healthcare professional, or resolution of symptoms. Mobile phlebotomists in the prospective study collected whole blood, serum and a nasopharyngeal or oropharyngeal swab from every participant. Additional blood draws and questionnaires over an approximately two-month period could optionally be provided by prospective study participants. Prospective study blood samples were shipped either frozen or at room temperature before DNA extraction.

This sample was included in a study of blood T cell repertoires in COVID-19 (dated by TCRdb to the early 2020s). Regarding the complete study: Samples covering the acute and convalescent phases of COVID-19 were provided by collaborators in the United States, Italy and Spain. The prospective study material was composed of cDNA or gDNA derived from T cells, B-cell-depleted T cells, or PBMCs. The sample metadata nearly always contained a de-identified subject ID, COVID-19 status, age in years and sex. Where HLA class I and class II types were available, the types were taken from metadata supplied by the sample provider, not from assay-based typing. The samples were drawn from two sources: the first 160 participants of the ongoing ImmuneRACE study, and some 1,300 subjects contributed by 6 global collaborators. The repertoires were made available in a free public database intended to serve as a resource for research on the immune response to SARS-CoV-2. Deeply sampled blood TCRbeta repertoires from subjects exposed to, actively infected with, or recovered from COVID-19 were included in the dataset. Broad study findings and their caveats: The quantity of clinical and demographic metadata differed by source and by participant and was supplied without curation.

The germline V gene (reference sequence) gives CDR1 as SEHNR and CDR2 as FQNEAQ. Germline trimming: 5 bases from V, 7 bases from J; junction bases outside gene matches: 10. Including cysteine and phenylalanine, the CDR3 has 15 amino acids. Here the CDR3 DNA is all that survives: 45 bases in frame from base 1. TCRbeta CDR3 regions were amplified from genomic DNA by means of the immunoSEQ Assay, a bias-controlled multiplex PCR. The original methods were these. The number of nucleated cells in each sample was estimated from the amplification of reference gene primers within the assay. Sequence reads were collapsed and filtered to measure the absolute abundance of every unique TCRbeta CDR3 rearrangement. Productive Simpson clonality was computed per sample as the square root of Simpson's diversity index over productive rearrangements. This immuneACCESS table, as held by TCRdb, lists in-frame sequences with V and J called but not all clones. Of the missing ones, under half trace to an unresolved V gene in checked studies; the others have no known cause. D and trimming come from the DNA, and the V and J calls and clone size come from that table. The table for this sample lists around 390,000 clones; about 87% of them were counted only once. The ten top clones hold roughly 9.4% of the sample.

The sequencing input was PBMCs or T cells enriched from blood (not recorded which). The rearrangement combines TRBV7-9 with TRBJ2-1, with 8 middle bases fitting TRBD2. This TCR came from a woman in her 50s who had recovered from COVID-19. For the CDR3, the sequence is CASSLYSTSENEQFF. The DNA sequence reads TGTGCCAGCAGCCTATACTCGACTAGCGAGAATGAGCAGTTCTTC. With all but the CDR3 taken from the reference TRBV7-9 and TRBJ2-1 genes, the full variable domain is: DTGVSQNPRHKITKRGQNVTFRCDPISEHNRLYWYRQTLGQGPEFLTYFQNEAQLEKSRLLSDRFSAERPKGSFSTLEIQRTEQGDSAMYLCASSLYSTSENEQFFGPGTRLTVL.